One sample yielded the 29 T cell receptor beta chains listed below, sequenced in a study of T cell changes during pregnancy in multiple sclerosis. Method: immunoSEQ multiplex PCR; TCRdb's copy keeps in-frame clones and lacks some. Seen here are tens of thousands of clones, 75% to 90% observed once, and the top ten hold approximately 1.2%. The sequenced sample was CD4+ T cells from peripheral blood mononuclear cells, obtained in the first trimester of pregnancy. The receptors here all came from a female donor in good health, enrolled as a control in a pregnancy study.

The CDR3 coding sequence is TGTGCCAGCAGCTTAGAATGGGGGGGAGATAGCAATCAGCCCCAGCATTTT. This encodes CASSLEWGGDSNQPQHF. This chain uses TRBV7-2 with TRBJ1-5, with a weak D call TRBD1 (5 bases). The germline V and J ends were trimmed by 1 base and 0 bases, with 13 bases remaining between them. The CDR3 spans 17 residues. Germline V gene lookup returns CDR1 SGHTA and CDR2 FQGNSA.

V usage is TRBV20-1 and J usage is TRBJ1-4; D gene unclear. CDR1 and CDR2 (germline): DFQATT, SNEGSKA (reference sequence). V gave up 6 bases and J gave up 5 bases, with 7 bases separating them. The CDR3 has 11 residues. CDR3 DNA: TGCAGTGCCCTGGAGAATGAAAAACTGTTTTTT. Amino acid sequence: CSALENEKLFF.

The chain uses TRBV6-1 and TRBJ1-2; tentatively, D is TRBD1 (6 bases). The CDR3 has 16 amino acids. With 3 bases removed from V and 2 bases from J, the gap between germline ends came to 16 bases. CDR1 MNHNS and CDR2 SASEGT come from the germline V gene. CDR3 in amino acids: CASSEYIWGHNYGYTF. The CDR3 bases are TGTGCCAGCAGTGAGTACATCTGGGGACACAACTATGGCTACACCTTC.

By sample share, this clone is medium-sized (0.01 to 0.1%). The chain's CDR3 is CASSFSVGGEAFF. The CDR3 nucleotides are TGTGCCAGCAGCTTCTCCGTGGGGGGTGAAGCTTTCTTT. The genes are TRBV7-8 and TRBJ1-1; TRBD1 might be the D (5 bases). Trimming pared 3 bases from V and 7 bases from J, leaving 12 bases between. The CDR3 is 13 amino acids. Per germline, CDR1 SGHVS and CDR2 FQNEAQ. The variable domain in full, with the rest retrieved from reference TRBV7-8 and TRBJ1-1, is GAGVSQSPRYKVAKRGQDVALRCDPISGHVSLFWYQQALGQGPEFLTYFQNEAQLDKSGLPSDRFFAERPEGSVSTLKIQRTQQEDSAVYLCASSFSVGGEAFFGQGTRLTVV.

The chain carries TRBV7-2 and TRBJ1-2; 7 bases line up with TRBD1. Trimming removed 2 bases from V and 2 bases from J; junction bases left unmatched: 2. This CDR3 spans 14 amino acids. CDR1 is SGHTA, CDR2 FQGNSA, per germline. The CDR3 coding sequence is TGTGCCAGCAGCTTATTACAGGGGAACTATGGCTACACCTTC. Translation gives CASSLLQGNYGYTF.

V is TRBV5-1 and J is TRBJ2-1, with a tentative D call TRBD2 (6 bases). The germline gives CDR1 SGHRS, CDR2 YFSETQ. The CDR3 sequence is 17 residues long. V lost 7 bases to trimming and J lost 2 bases, with 22 bases between them. The CDR3 spells CASAYKGLPGAYNEQFF. In DNA, the CDR3 is TGCGCCAGCGCCTATAAGGGTCTCCCGGGAGCCTACAATGAGCAGTTCTTC.

The chain combines TRBV19 with TRBJ1-1, with D possibly matching TRBD1 (6 bases). This CDR3 spans 14 amino acids. V lost 1 base and J lost 6, with 12 bases in between. From germline, CDR1 is LNHDA and CDR2 SQIVND (reference sequence). CDR3 in DNA: TGTGCCAGTAGTATAGTGATCAGGGGCGCTGAAGCTTTCTTT. This codes for CASSIVIRGAEAFF. Variable domain in full (rest from reference TRBV19 and TRBJ1-1): DGGITQSPKYLFRKEGQNVTLSCEQNLNHDAMYWYRQDPGQGLRLIYYSQIVNDFQKGDIAEGYSVSREKKESFPLTVTSAQKNPTAFYLCASSIVIRGAEAFFGQGTRLTVV.

J is TRBJ1-3 and V is TRBV11-2, with 7 bases that match TRBD1. The V gene's germline CDR1 is SGHAT and CDR2 FQNNGV. This CDR3 is built from 15 residues. The trim removed 5 bases at V and 0 bases at J, leaving 4 bases unmatched. CDR3 in DNA: TGTGCCAGCAGCCGGGGACAGCTCTCTGGAAACACCATATATTTT. Amino acid sequence: CASSRGQLSGNTIYF.

This clone was seen a few times. The rearrangement links TRBV7-3 to TRBJ1-6; possible D gene TRBD1, 6 bases. The V end lost 5 bases, the J end lost 7 bases, and 15 bases lay between the germline ends. Germline V gene sequence: CDR1 SGHTA, CDR2 FQGTGA. The CDR3 sequence is 15 residues long. The CDR3 nucleotides read TGTGCCAGCAGCCCAACAGGGCGCAGCAATTCACCCCTCCACTTT. Residues: CASSPTGRSNSPLHF.

This chain connects TRBV4-1 to TRBJ2-7; 9 bases fit TRBD2. The V gene's germline CDR1 is MGHRA and CDR2 YSYEKL. V shed 1 base and J 1 base; nucleotides not matched to a gene: 2. CDR3 length: 15 amino acids. CDR3 coding DNA: TGCGCCAGCAGCCAAGGTCTAGCGGGGTCCTACGAGCAGTACTTC. Protein: CASSQGLAGSYEQYF.

The V call is TRBV6-5, the J call TRBJ2-7; 10 bases are shared with TRBD1. The V and J ends lost 4 bases and 3 bases, in that order; junction bases with no gene match: 3. The CDR3 length is 14 residues. Germline V gene sequence: CDR1 MNHEY, CDR2 SVGAGI. CDR3 sequence reads: CASSSGDRGYEQYF. CDR3 DNA: TGTGCCAGCAGTTCCGGGGACAGGGGCTACGAGCAGTACTTC.

The V gene is TRBV20-1, the J gene TRBJ2-7, with a possible D match to TRBD1 (5 bases). The CDR3 runs 11 residues. The germline V and J ends were trimmed by 6 bases and 2 bases, with 8 bases remaining between them. Per germline, CDR1 DFQATT and CDR2 SNEGSKA (reference sequence). CDR3 in DNA: TGCAGTGCGGTCAGGGCCTACGAGCAGTACTTC. Its translation is CSAVRAYEQYF.

This chain connects TRBV2 to TRBJ2-2, with TRBD1 matching 10 bases. This CDR3 is built from 18 residues. Germline loops: CDR1 SNHLY, CDR2 FYNNEI. V lost 2 bases, J lost 6 bases, and 12 bases stayed unmatched. The CDR3 sequence is CASSESRLGTGAPGELFF. CDR3 bases: TGTGCCAGCAGTGAATCGCGCCTGGGGACAGGGGCCCCCGGGGAGCTGTTTTTT. The whole variable domain, filled in from reference TRBV2 and TRBJ2-2, reads EPEVTQTPSHQVTQMGQEVILRCVPISNHLYFYWYRQILGQKVEFLVSFYNNEISEKSEIFDDQFSVERPDGSNFTLKIRSTKLEDSAMYFCASSESRLGTGAPGELFFGEGSRLTVL.

This rearrangement joins TRBV9 to TRBJ2-2; 13 bases are a match to TRBD2. V was pared by 5 bases and J by 7 bases, with 5 bases of the junction left unmatched. The CDR3 covers 15 residues. The germline CDR1 and CDR2 sequences are SGDLS and YYNGEE. This CDR3 is CASRRTSGSVGELFF. The CDR3 nucleotides are TGTGCCAGCAGGAGGACTAGCGGGAGCGTCGGGGAGCTGTTTTTT.

This sequence joins TRBV5-8 and TRBJ2-2; possibly TRBD1 for D (6 bases). Trimming removed 1 base from V and 6 bases from J, with 13 bases in between. Germline V gene lookup returns CDR1 SGHTS and CDR2 YDEGEE. The CDR3 loop spans 15 amino acids. CDR3 sequence reads: CASSLFQGQPGELFF. Here the CDR3 DNA reads TGTGCCAGCAGCTTGTTCCAGGGGCAGCCCGGGGAGCTGTTTTTT.

The chain joins TRBV27 to TRBJ2-1; 8 bases are shared with TRBD2. The ends lost 8 bases at V and 7 bases at J; junction bases unmatched: 13. The CDR3 extends over 15 amino acids. Germline V gene sequence: CDR1 MNHEY, CDR2 SMNVEV (reference sequence). The CDR3 DNA follows: TGTGCCAGCTGGCCTCGTGGACTAGCAAAGAATGAGCAGTTCTTC. This codes for CASWPRGLAKNEQFF.

This chain links TRBV5-4 with TRBJ2-7, with 8 nucleotides matching TRBD2. Per germline, CDR1 SGHNT and CDR2 YYREEE (reference sequence). Losses at the gene ends were 0 bases for V and 5 bases for J; bases not matched to a gene: 7. The CDR3 extends over 15 amino acids. The CDR3 region is CASSLGAGGGHEQYF. CDR3 DNA: TGTGCCAGCAGCTTGGGGGCCGGGGGGGGCCACGAGCAGTACTTC.

The V and J genes are TRBV6-6 and TRBJ1-1; TRBD1 matches 7 bases. Germline values: CDR1 MNHNY, CDR2 SVGAGI (reference sequence). The CDR3 is made up of 13 amino acids. V lost 7 bases and J lost 3; bases outside the gene matches: 5. CDR3 DNA sequence: TGTGCCAGCATAAGACAGGGTTACACTGAAGCTTTCTTT. This sequence encodes CASIRQGYTEAFF.

This sequence joins TRBV28 and TRBJ1-2; 9 bases map to TRBD1. The CDR3 has 14 residues. V shed 8 bases and J 1 base; nucleotides not matched to a gene: 5. CDR1 is MDHEN and CDR2 is SYDVKM in the germline V gene. Here the CDR3 reads CASQDRGFNYGYTF. CDR3 DNA: TGTGCCAGCCAGGACAGGGGATTTAACTATGGCTACACCTTC.

The CDR3 protein is CASSVTGETQYF. The CDR3 region has the DNA TGTGCCAGCAGCGTTACCGGGGAGACCCAGTACTTC. This chain joins TRBV9 and TRBJ2-5; D call uncertain. The CDR3 totals 12 residues. V shed 2 bases and J shed 5 bases, with 7 bases lying between them. Germline CDR1 SGDLS, CDR2 YYNGEE.

The chain couples TRBV27 to TRBJ2-1; a weak D match, TRBD2 (6 bases). V gave up 1 base and J gave up 8 bases, with 18 bases separating them. The CDR3 loop spans 16 amino acids. Germline assignment: CDR1 MNHEY and CDR2 SMNVEV (reference sequence). Written as DNA, the CDR3 is TGTGCCAGCAGTTTATACGGGGGTTGGAACGGGGATGAGCAGTTCTTC. Protein: CASSLYGGWNGDEQFF.

V is TRBV5-5 and J is TRBJ2-7, with D possibly matching TRBD1 (5 bases). Germline CDR1 SGHKS, CDR2 YYEKEE (reference sequence). This CDR3 region has 14 residues. V was clipped by 2 bases and J by 2 bases, with 11 bases between them. The CDR3 nucleotides are TGTGCCAGCAGCTTCTTCAGGGCGACCTACGAGCAGTACTTC. This sequence encodes CASSFFRATYEQYF.

The chain employs TRBV4-2 and TRBJ1-2, with D hard to call. This CDR3 region has 14 residues. The V gene's germline CDR1 is LGHNA and CDR2 YNFKEQ. Trimming removed 0 bases from V and 4 bases from J, with 9 bases in between. The CDR3 region is CASSQESGIYGYTF. The CDR3 nucleotides are TGTGCCAGCAGCCAAGAATCAGGCATCTATGGCTACACCTTC.

V usage is TRBV7-2 and J usage is TRBJ2-7, with 8 bases fitting TRBD1. Trimming removed 2 bases from V and 5 bases from J; junction bases left unmatched: 5. The CDR3 length is 14 residues. Germline values: CDR1 SGHTA, CDR2 FQGNSA. CDR3 nucleotides: TGTGCCAGCAGCTTACAGGGGGCTGTCAACGAGCAGTACTTC. Protein product: CASSLQGAVNEQYF. The whole variable domain, remainder taken from reference TRBV7-2 and TRBJ2-7, is GAGVSQSPSNKVTEKGKDVELRCDPISGHTALYWYRQSLGQGLEFLIYFQGNSAPDKSGLPSDRFSAERTGGSVSTLTIQRTQQEDSAVYLCASSLQGAVNEQYFGPGTRLTVT.

The genes are TRBV7-2 and TRBJ2-1; D might be TRBD2 (5 bases). Trimming took 4 bases from V and 5 from J, leaving 9 bases between them. CDR1 is SGHTA, CDR2 FQGNSA, per germline. This CDR3 comprises 13 residues. CDR3 protein: CASSSKRNNEQFF. DNA of the CDR3: TGTGCCAGCAGCTCTAAGCGGAACAATGAGCAGTTCTTC.

V gene TRBV5-6 combines with J gene TRBJ2-7, with D possibly TRBD1 on 5 matching bases. CDR1 and CDR2 (germline): SGHDT, YYEEEE. V was shortened by 1 base and J by 4 bases, with 12 bases between the two germline ends. There are 14 residues in the CDR3. Written as DNA, the CDR3 is TGTGCCAGCAGCTTGTCCCAGGGATGGTACGAGCAGTACTTC. It is translated as CASSLSQGWYEQYF.

The chain combines TRBV19 with TRBJ1-1, with 7 bases lining up with TRBD1. V lost 5 bases, J lost 7 bases, and 4 bases stayed unmatched. The CDR3 is 12 residues long. Germline-derived CDR1 and CDR2 are LNHDA and SQIVND (reference sequence). In nucleotides, the CDR3 is TGTGCCAGTAGTGCGCGACAGGGTGAAGCTTTCTTT. This codes for CASSARQGEAFF. The full variable domain, in which reference TRBV19 and TRBJ1-1 provide the parts outside the CDR3, is DGGITQSPKYLFRKEGQNVTLSCEQNLNHDAMYWYRQDPGQGLRLIYYSQIVNDFQKGDIAEGYSVSREKKESFPLTVTSAQKNPTAFYLCASSARQGEAFFGQGTRLTVV.

The chain combines TRBV19 with TRBJ1-6; TRBD1 matches 9 bases. Germline V gene sequence: CDR1 LNHDA, CDR2 SQIVND (reference sequence). Trimming cost V 7 bases and J 6 bases; bases outside gene matches: 7. The CDR3 totals 15 residues. CDR3 sequence reads: CASNVQGARNSPLHF. CDR3 DNA: TGTGCCAGTAACGTACAGGGGGCGCGTAATTCACCCCTCCACTTT. Looking up the rest from reference TRBV19 and TRBJ1-6 gives the full variable domain: DGGITQSPKYLFRKEGQNVTLSCEQNLNHDAMYWYRQDPGQGLRLIYYSQIVNDFQKGDIAEGYSVSREKKESFPLTVTSAQKNPTAFYLCASNVQGARNSPLHFGNGTRLTVT.

The V and J genes are TRBV6-6 and TRBJ1-4; 10 nucleotides align to TRBD1. Germline CDR1 reads MNHNY; CDR2 reads SVGAGI (reference sequence). The CDR3 contains 15 residues. The V gene end was trimmed by 6 bases and the J gene end by 7 bases; junction bases not matched to a gene: 8. The CDR3 DNA is TGTGCCAGCAGACTCCCGGGACAGGGGAGTGAAAAACTGTTTTTT. It translates to CASRLPGQGSEKLFF.